The 13 T cell receptor beta chains listed next were all sequenced from one sample in a study of blood T cell repertoires in COVID-19. Method: immunoSEQ multiplex PCR; TCRdb's copy keeps in-frame clones and lacks some. The table lists about 200,000 clones, over 75% of them singletons. The sequencing sample was made of peripheral blood. The receptors here all came from an older woman with COVID-19, enrolled during active disease.

V and J are TRBV6-2 or TRBV6-3 and TRBJ1-2; 7 bases align to TRBD1. There are 13 residues in the CDR3. V lost 3 bases and J lost 3; bases outside the gene matches: 1. The germline gives CDR1 MNHEY, CDR2 SVGEGT. The CDR3 loop is CASSYTGDYGYTF. DNA for the CDR3: TGTGCCAGCAGTTATACAGGGGACTATGGCTACACCTTC.

This clone was seen only a few times. The chain is built from TRBV18 and TRBJ1-1, with 8 bases matching TRBD1. The CDR3 runs to 16 residues. Germline lookup yields CDR1 KGHSH and CDR2 LQKENI. Trimming removed 6 bases from V and 3 bases from J; junction bases left unmatched: 12. CDR3 in DNA: TGTGCCAGCTCTACGACAGGGGAAGTTGTTTACACTGAAGCTTTCTTT. It codes for CASSTTGEVVYTEAFF.

V and J are TRBV7-8 and TRBJ1-5; TRBD1 might be the D (5 bases). Trimming cost V 2 bases and J 1 base, with 12 bases left between them. Per germline, CDR1 SGHVS and CDR2 FQNEAQ. This CDR3 comprises 16 residues. The DNA of the CDR3 is TGTGCCAGCAGCTTATACGGGGGAGGGAGCAATCAGCCCCAGCATTTT. Its translation is CASSLYGGGSNQPQHF.

Turning to this clone: Other DNA sequences in the same sample also yield this CDR3. The rearrangement joins TRBV6-5 to TRBJ2-7, with 7 bases matching TRBD2. This CDR3 has 15 residues. V shed 0 bases and J 2 bases; nucleotides not matched to a gene: 4. Germline lookup yields CDR1 MNHEY and CDR2 SVGAGI. DNA of the CDR3: TGTGCCAGCAGTTACTCGGCGGGAGCGACCTACGAGCAGTACTTC. As protein: CASSYSAGATYEQYF.

The chain recombines TRBV6-2 or TRBV6-3 with TRBJ2-1; maybe TRBD2 (6 bases). The CDR3 runs to 13 residues. The V and J ends lost 0 bases and 13 bases respectively, with 13 bases between them. The germline gives CDR1 MNHEY, CDR2 SVGEGT. CDR3 loop: CASSYSVTSRQFF. As DNA, the CDR3 is TGTGCCAGCAGTTACTCTGTGACTAGTCGCCAGTTCTTC.

Points on this clone: Distinct nucleotide sequences in the sample also encode this CDR3. V usage is TRBV5-1 and J usage is TRBJ1-2, with TRBD1 matching over 7 bases. The CDR3 sequence is 14 residues long. CDR1 and CDR2 (germline): SGHRS, YFSETQ. V shed 4 bases, J shed 2 bases, and the junction held 5 bases outside the gene matches. This CDR3 reads CASSSPGQNYGYTF. The CDR3 coding sequence is TGCGCCAGCAGCAGCCCGGGACAGAACTATGGCTACACCTTC.

The genes are TRBV5-4 and TRBJ1-6, with TRBD1 matching 7 bases. V lost 4 bases, J lost 4 bases, and 5 bases stayed unmatched. CDR3 length: 15 amino acids. In germline, CDR1 is SGHNT, CDR2 YYREEE (reference sequence). CDR3 in amino acids: CASSLGGQYNSPLHF. The CDR3 DNA is TGTGCCAGCAGCCTCGGGGGACAGTATAATTCACCCCTCCACTTT. Combining the CDR3 with reference TRBV5-4 and TRBJ1-6 gives the whole variable domain ETGVTQSPTHLIKTRGQQVTLRCSSQSGHNTVSWYQQALGQGPQFIFQYYREEENGRGNFPPRFSGLQFPNYSSELNVNALELDDSALYLCASSLGGQYNSPLHFGNGTRLTVT.

V and J are TRBV5-8 and TRBJ2-3; D remains ambiguous. The CDR3 spans 15 residues. V shed 3 bases and J shed 4 bases, with 15 bases lying between them. The V gene's germline CDR1 is SGHTS and CDR2 YDEGEE. The CDR3 reads CASSSGLPRADTQYF. CDR3 DNA sequence: TGTGCCAGCAGCTCGGGTCTTCCTCGGGCAGATACGCAGTATTTT.

The chain links TRBV25-1 to TRBJ1-5; TRBD1 agrees at 10 bases. Unmatched junction bases numbered 12, after V lost 9 bases and J lost 1 base. This CDR3 is 17 amino acids long. CDR1 is MGHDK, CDR2 SYGVNS, per germline. CDR3 in DNA: TGTGCCAGGGGGGACAGGGGATTCCTGAGGAGCAATCAGCCCCAGCATTTT. Translating it yields CARGDRGFLRSNQPQHF.

Only one count was recorded for this clone. The genes are TRBV7-2 and TRBJ2-2; 8 bases line up with TRBD2. The CDR3 loop spans 16 amino acids. V shed 2 bases, J shed 1 base, and the junction held 3 bases outside the gene matches. Germline-derived CDR1 and CDR2 are SGHTA and FQGNSA. The DNA of the CDR3 is TGTGCCAGCAGCTTATCGGGGGGGTGGAACACCGGGGAGCTGTTTTTT. It encodes CASSLSGGWNTGELFF.

This chain links TRBV19 with TRBJ1-1; D gene unclear. The CDR3 length is 14 residues. The germline V and J ends were trimmed by 7 bases and 1 base, with 13 bases remaining between them. Germline lookup yields CDR1 LNHDA and CDR2 SQIVND (reference sequence). The CDR3 sequence is CASNAGFRNTEAFF. The CDR3 coding sequence is TGTGCCAGTAACGCGGGGTTTCGGAACACTGAAGCTTTCTTT. The variable domain in full, completed from reference TRBV19 and TRBJ1-1, reads DGGITQSPKYLFRKEGQNVTLSCEQNLNHDAMYWYRQDPGQGLRLIYYSQIVNDFQKGDIAEGYSVSREKKESFPLTVTSAQKNPTAFYLCASNAGFRNTEAFFGQGTRLTVV.

This chain's CDR3 is CAVDPTAGSTSGNTIYF. The CDR3 nucleotides read TGTGCCGTCGACCCAACCGCAGGGTCGACCTCTGGAAACACCATATATTTT. The rearrangement links TRBV28 to TRBJ1-3; D is perhaps TRBD1 (5 bases). The CDR3 loop spans 17 amino acids. Germline-derived CDR1 and CDR2 are MDHEN and SYDVKM. Trimming took off 11 bases at V and 0 bases at J, with 23 bases between the two ends.

The V call is TRBV7-2, the J call TRBJ1-4; possibly TRBD1 for D (6 bases). The V and J ends lost 5 bases and 5 bases respectively, with 12 bases between them. Germline V gene data show CDR1 as SGHTA and CDR2 as FQGNSA. The CDR3 consists of 14 residues. The CDR3 nucleotides read TGTGCCAGCAGCCGTACAGGGAACAATGAAAAACTGTTTTTT. Translation: CASSRTGNNEKLFF.